The 18 T cell receptor beta chains in this list originate from one sample, sequenced in a study of blood T cell repertoires in COVID-19. Repertoires were generated with immunoSEQ multiplex PCR, while TCRdb's copy carries only in-frame clones and drops some. This table has some 140,000 clones, roughly 80% appearing once. Material: peripheral blood. The receptors were gathered from a woman in her sixties or seventies with COVID-19, enrolled during active disease.

The V and J genes are TRBV12-3 or TRBV12-4 and TRBJ1-2; TRBD1 aligns across 8 bases. J lost 8 bases, V lost 3 bases, and 5 bases had no gene match. The CDR3 has 13 amino acids. The CDR3 DNA is TGTGCCAGCAGTTTGACAGGGGTCAGCGGCTACACCTTC. Protein: CASSLTGVSGYTF.

This clone appeared a single time. The chain employs TRBV24-1 and TRBJ2-2, with 9 nucleotides matching TRBD1. Looked up from germline, CDR1 is KGHDR and CDR2 is SFDVKD. The CDR3 has 16 residues. Losses at the gene ends were 3 bases for V and 2 bases for J; bases not matched to a gene: 3. The CDR3 reads CATSDGTGPNTGELFF. CDR3 DNA sequence: TGTGCCACCAGTGATGGGACAGGGCCCAACACCGGGGAGCTGTTTTTT.

This clone was seen only a few times. The CDR3 loop reads CASSYSDRGEQFF. In DNA form, the CDR3 reads TGTGCCAGCAGTTACTCGGACAGGGGTGAGCAGTTCTTC. The chain combines TRBV6-2 or TRBV6-3 with TRBJ2-1; 9 bases are a match to TRBD1. With V trimmed by 0 bases and J by 9 bases, 0 bases remained unmatched. CDR1 and CDR2 (germline): MNHEY, SVGEGT. CDR3 length: 13 residues.

The chain couples TRBV25-1 to TRBJ1-2; D perhaps matches TRBD1 (5 bases). Germline CDR1 is MGHDK and CDR2 is SYGVNS. This CDR3 is built from 14 residues. Trimming removed 4 bases from V and 4 bases from J, with 13 bases in between. The CDR3 region is CASSGDSWGYGYTF. The CDR3 DNA sequence: TGTGCCAGCAGTGGGGACTCCTGGGGCTATGGCTACACCTTC.

This clone was seen once. This sequence joins TRBV12-2 and TRBJ1-1; the DNA was not compared with TRBD1, the D call given in the table. TRBV12-2 is described as a pseudogene. The CDR3 consists of 15 residues. In nucleotides, the CDR3 is TGTGCAAGTCGCCTACGGACAGGGTCGAACACTGAAGCTTTCTTT. It encodes CASRLRTGSNTEAFF.

CDR3 region: CASSPNSGLNTGELFF. The CDR3 DNA is TGTGCCAGCAGCCCTAATAGCGGACTGAACACCGGGGAGCTGTTTTTT. The rearrangement joins TRBV11-2 to TRBJ2-2; weak D call: TRBD2 (6 bases). Germline V gene sequence: CDR1 SGHAT, CDR2 FQNNGV. The CDR3 length is 16 residues. V was cut by 5 bases and J by 1 base, with 14 bases left in between.

This chain links TRBV27 with TRBJ1-2; possible D gene TRBD1, 5 bases. Per germline, CDR1 MNHEY and CDR2 SMNVEV (reference sequence). The CDR3 length is 13 residues. Trimming removed 3 bases from V and 2 bases from J, with 7 bases in between. This CDR3 reads CASSLTVNYGYTF. The CDR3 DNA sequence: TGTGCCAGCAGTTTGACAGTGAACTATGGCTACACCTTC.

The gene calls are TRBV18 and TRBJ1-1, with TRBD1 as a possible D gene (5 bases). The germline V and J ends were trimmed by 1 base and 1 base, with 7 bases remaining between them. CDR1 KGHSH and CDR2 LQKENI come from the germline V gene. The CDR3 spans 14 residues. The DNA for the CDR3 is TGTGCCAGCTCACCACGACAGAAGAACACTGAAGCTTTCTTT. Translation: CASSPRQKNTEAFF.

CDR3 region: CASSPGAGVPYEQYF. As DNA, the CDR3 is TGTGCCAGTAGTCCAGGGGCGGGAGTACCCTACGAGCAGTACTTC. V gene TRBV19 combines with J gene TRBJ2-7; D is perhaps TRBD2 (7 bases). The CDR3 is 15 amino acids. The V and J ends lost 5 bases and 2 bases respectively, with 16 bases between them. Germline CDR1 LNHDA, CDR2 SQIVND (reference sequence).

The rearrangement joins TRBV9 to TRBJ1-2; the match to TRBD1 covers 9 bases. The length of the CDR3 is 14 residues. V lost 4 bases and J lost 4; bases outside the gene matches: 5. Germline CDR1 SGDLS, CDR2 YYNGEE. In DNA, the CDR3 is TGTGCCAGCAGCCCTCGGACAGGGGCCTATGGCTACACCTTC. The encoded protein is CASSPRTGAYGYTF.

The chain carries TRBV27 and TRBJ2-7; D is undetermined. The CDR3 spans 14 residues. V lost 7 bases and J 2 bases, leaving 15 bases between the germline ends. Germline V CDR1 and CDR2: MNHEY, SMNVEV (reference sequence). The chain's CDR3 is CASKVQPQTYEQYF. In DNA, the CDR3 is TGTGCCAGCAAGGTCCAGCCACAGACCTACGAGCAGTACTTC.

The chain couples TRBV19 to TRBJ2-6; 9 bases fit TRBD2. The germline V gene has CDR1 LNHDA and CDR2 SQIVND (reference sequence). The CDR3 is 17 amino acids. After removal of 7 bases from V and 4 bases from J, the junction contained 11 bases not matched to a gene. The DNA for the CDR3 is TGTGCCAGTACCCTAGCGGGACAATCGGGGGGGGCCAACGTCCTGACTTTC. Protein sequence: CASTLAGQSGGANVLTF.

J is TRBJ2-2 and V is TRBV7-9; D is possibly TRBD1 (5 bases). Germline loops: CDR1 SEHNR, CDR2 FQNEAQ (reference sequence). Trimming left V 9 bases short and J 6 bases short, with 20 bases between. This CDR3 is built from 15 residues. The CDR3 sequence: CASLQGGIIAGELFF. In DNA, the CDR3 is TGTGCCAGTCTTCAGGGTGGGATTATCGCCGGGGAGCTGTTTTTT.

This chain links TRBV5-1 with TRBJ1-5, with 8 bases that match TRBD1. CDR3 length equals 13 residues. Germline V gene sequence: CDR1 SGHRS, CDR2 YFSETQ. The V segment lost 0 bases and the J segment 10 bases; nucleotides outside the gene matches: 3. The CDR3 reads CASSLGTGKPQHF. As DNA, the CDR3 is TGCGCCAGCAGCTTGGGGACAGGGAAACCCCAGCATTTT.

The chain joins TRBV3-1 (or the pseudogene TRBV3-2) to TRBJ2-6; tentative D call: TRBD1 (6 bases). Germline V gene sequence: CDR1 LGHDT, CDR2 YNNKEL (reference sequence). Trimming stripped 4 bases from V and 1 base from J, with 8 bases between. This CDR3 comprises 15 residues. The CDR3 sequence: CASSLQGSGANVLTF. CDR3 in DNA: TGTGCCAGCAGCCTACAGGGTTCTGGGGCCAACGTCCTGACTTTC.

The chain recombines TRBV7-2 with TRBJ1-5; D is ambiguous. Germline-derived CDR1 and CDR2 are SGHTA and FQGNSA. The CDR3 spans 14 residues. The V and J ends lost 2 bases and 4 bases respectively, with 9 bases between them. CDR3 nucleotide sequence: TGTGCCAGCAGCTTAAAGGCCGGGAATCAGCCCCAGCATTTT. Translation: CASSLKAGNQPQHF.

The chain recombines TRBV9 with TRBJ2-1; 11 bases map to TRBD2. The V gene end was trimmed by 3 bases and the J gene end by 7 bases; junction bases not matched to a gene: 12. Germline-derived CDR1 and CDR2 are SGDLS and YYNGEE. The CDR3 has 17 amino acids. CDR3 region: CASSAQLLAGVRNEQFF. The DNA of the CDR3 is TGTGCCAGCAGCGCCCAATTACTAGCGGGAGTCCGAAATGAGCAGTTCTTC. The entire variable domain, with the rest obtained from reference TRBV9 and TRBJ2-1, is as follows: DSGVTQTPKHLITATGQRVTLRCSPRSGDLSVYWYQQSLDQGLQFLIQYYNGEERAKGNILERFSAQQFPDLHSELNLSSLELGDSALYFCASSAQLLAGVRNEQFFGPGTRLTVL.

This sequence joins TRBV27 and TRBJ2-2, with D perhaps matching TRBD2 (6 bases). This CDR3 is 14 amino acids long. The germline V gene has CDR1 MNHEY and CDR2 SMNVEV (reference sequence). Trimming shortened V by 5 bases and J by 6 bases, and 13 bases separated the two germline ends. The CDR3 region has the DNA TGTGCCAGCAGTCTGATCGGGGGACCCGGGGAGCTGTTTTTT. Its translation is CASSLIGGPGELFF.